The sample holds many counts of the clone carrying this T cell receptor beta chain. The data derive from a study of T cells after yellow fever vaccination. The CDR3 is made up of 13 amino acids. Trimming cost V 5 bases and J 4 bases, with 11 bases left between them. Germline V CDR1 and CDR2: MDHEN, SYDVKM. By 5'RACE template switching, TCR cDNA was produced, with a universal primer site and UMIs added in the process. TCRdb called the 5' RACE reads again in MiXCR, with one record for every CDR3 protein. The table shows about 340,000 distinct CDR3 sequences, with 12% occurring only once. This chain connects TRBV28 to TRBJ1-2; D not certain. The source of this sequence is a man between 18 and 35 years old who received the YFV17D yellow fever vaccine. The sample here was CD4+ T cells sorted from PBMCs, taken 15 days after the yellow fever booster vaccination. The CDR3 region has the DNA TGTGCCAGCAGTCTGACCATCCTCTATGGCTACACCTTC. Its translation is CASSLTILYGYTF.